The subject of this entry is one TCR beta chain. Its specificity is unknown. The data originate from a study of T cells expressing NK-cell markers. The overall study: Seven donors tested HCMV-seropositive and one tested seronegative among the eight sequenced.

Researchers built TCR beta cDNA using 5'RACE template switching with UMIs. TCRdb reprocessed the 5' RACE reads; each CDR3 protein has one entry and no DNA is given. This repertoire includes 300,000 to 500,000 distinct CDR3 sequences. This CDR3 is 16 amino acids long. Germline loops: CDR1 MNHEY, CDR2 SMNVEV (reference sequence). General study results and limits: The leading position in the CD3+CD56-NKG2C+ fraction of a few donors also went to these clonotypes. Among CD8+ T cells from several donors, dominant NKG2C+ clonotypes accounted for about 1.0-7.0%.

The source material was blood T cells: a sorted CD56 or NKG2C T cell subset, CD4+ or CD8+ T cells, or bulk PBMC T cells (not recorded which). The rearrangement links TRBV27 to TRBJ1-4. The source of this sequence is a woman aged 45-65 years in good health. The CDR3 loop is CASSSSGFGTNEKLFF.